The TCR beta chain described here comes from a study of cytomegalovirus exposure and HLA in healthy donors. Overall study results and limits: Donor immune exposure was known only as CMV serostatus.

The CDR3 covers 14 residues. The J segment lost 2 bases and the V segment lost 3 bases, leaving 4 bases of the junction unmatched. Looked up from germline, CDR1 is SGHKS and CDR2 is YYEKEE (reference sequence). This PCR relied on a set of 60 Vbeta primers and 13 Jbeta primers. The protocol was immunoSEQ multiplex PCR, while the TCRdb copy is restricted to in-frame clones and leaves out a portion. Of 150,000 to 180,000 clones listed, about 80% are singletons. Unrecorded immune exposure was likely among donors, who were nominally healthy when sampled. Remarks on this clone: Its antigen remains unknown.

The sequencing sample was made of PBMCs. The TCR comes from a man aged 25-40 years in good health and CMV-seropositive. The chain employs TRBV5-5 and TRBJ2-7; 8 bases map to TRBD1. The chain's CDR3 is CASSWRTGTYEQYF. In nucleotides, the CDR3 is TGTGCCAGCAGCTGGAGGACAGGGACCTACGAGCAGTACTTC.